The clone carrying this T cell receptor beta chain has only a few counts. Its cognate antigen is unknown. This sample stems from a study of T-cell memory formation after mild COVID-19. The CDR3 loop spans 13 amino acids. Germline CDR1 SGHDT, CDR2 YYEEEE. V was pared by 1 base and J by 5 bases, with 9 bases between. Via MiXCR, TCRdb re-called the 5' RACE reads, giving one row per CDR3 protein. This table has about 390,000 distinct CDR3 sequences, about 15% appearing once. Study-wide points: Clones shrinking from day 15 to 85 showed even CD4/CD8 mixes; later expanders tilted CD4+.

The source material was PBMCs or a T cell subset sorted from them (not recorded which). This receptor was obtained from a man between 18 and 35 years old who had mild COVID-19 (a few samples of this study predate the infection). Cell type and time point are not known. The J gene is TRBJ1-2, the V gene TRBV5-6; D unresolved. The CDR3 is CASSLWEGYGYTF. The CDR3 region has the DNA TGTGCCAGCAGCTTGTGGGAAGGGTATGGCTACACCTTC. The full variable domain, its missing parts supplied by reference TRBV5-6 and TRBJ1-2, is DAGVTQSPTHLIKTRGQQVTLRCSPKSGHDTVSWYQQALGQGPQFIFQYYEEEERQRGNFPDRFSGHQFPNYSSELNVNALLLGDSALYLCASSLWEGYGYTFGSGTRLTVV.